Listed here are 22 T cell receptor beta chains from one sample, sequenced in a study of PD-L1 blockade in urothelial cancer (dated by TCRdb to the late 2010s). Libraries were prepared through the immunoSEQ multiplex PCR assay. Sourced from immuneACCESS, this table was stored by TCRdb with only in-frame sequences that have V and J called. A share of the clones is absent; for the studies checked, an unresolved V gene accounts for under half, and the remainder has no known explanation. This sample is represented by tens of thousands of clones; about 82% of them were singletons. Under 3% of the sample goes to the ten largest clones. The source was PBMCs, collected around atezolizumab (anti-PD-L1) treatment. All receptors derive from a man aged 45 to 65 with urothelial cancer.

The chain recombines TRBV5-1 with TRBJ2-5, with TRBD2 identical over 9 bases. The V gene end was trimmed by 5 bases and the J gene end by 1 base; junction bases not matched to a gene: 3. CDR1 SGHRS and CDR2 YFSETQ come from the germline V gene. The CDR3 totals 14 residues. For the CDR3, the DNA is TGCGCCAGCAGTAGCGGGAGACCCCAAGAGACCCAGTACTTC. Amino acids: CASSSGRPQETQYF.

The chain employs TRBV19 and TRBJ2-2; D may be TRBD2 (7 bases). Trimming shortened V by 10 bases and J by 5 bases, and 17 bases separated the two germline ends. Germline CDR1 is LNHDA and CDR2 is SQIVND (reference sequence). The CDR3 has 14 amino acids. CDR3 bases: TGTGCCACCCAGTGGGGGCGGGGGACCGGGGAGCTGTTTTTT. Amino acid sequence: CATQWGRGTGELFF.

CDR3 in DNA: TGTGCCAGCAGCCAGAGGACGGAGGGGGCGTATGGCTACACCTTC. This sequence encodes CASSQRTEGAYGYTF. V is TRBV13 and J is TRBJ1-2; 7 nucleotides line up with TRBD1. Germline CDR1 PRHDT, CDR2 FYEKMQ (reference sequence). The CDR3 extends over 15 amino acids. The V gene end was trimmed by 5 bases and the J gene end by 5 bases; junction bases not matched to a gene: 11.

The CDR3 region is CASSLDRDGYEQYF. The CDR3 nucleotides read TGTGCCAGCAGCCTAGACAGGGACGGCTACGAGCAGTACTTC. The V and J genes are TRBV27 and TRBJ2-7; the match to TRBD1 covers 7 bases. This CDR3 region has 14 residues. The germline V gene encodes CDR1 MNHEY and CDR2 SMNVEV (reference sequence). V was clipped by 6 bases and J by 3 bases; unmatched bases: 8.

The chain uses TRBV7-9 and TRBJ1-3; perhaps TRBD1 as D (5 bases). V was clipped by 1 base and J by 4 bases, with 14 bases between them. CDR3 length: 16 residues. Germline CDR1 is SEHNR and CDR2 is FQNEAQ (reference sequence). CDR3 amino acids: CASSLEAGLGGNTIYF. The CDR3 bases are TGTGCCAGCAGCTTAGAAGCAGGGCTCGGAGGAAACACCATATATTTT.

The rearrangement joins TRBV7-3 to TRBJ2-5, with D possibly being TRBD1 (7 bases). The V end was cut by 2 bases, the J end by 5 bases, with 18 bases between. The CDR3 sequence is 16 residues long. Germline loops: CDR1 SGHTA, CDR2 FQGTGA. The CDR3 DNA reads TGTGCCAGCAGCTTAGCAGGCAGTTCAGGGGGGGAGACCCAGTACTTC. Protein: CASSLAGSSGGETQYF.

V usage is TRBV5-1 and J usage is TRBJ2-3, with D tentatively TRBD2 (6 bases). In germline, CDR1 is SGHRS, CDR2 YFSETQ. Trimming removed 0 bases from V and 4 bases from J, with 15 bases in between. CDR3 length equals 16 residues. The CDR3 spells CASSLGRGGQADTQYF. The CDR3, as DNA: TGCGCCAGCAGCTTGGGGCGGGGAGGCCAGGCAGATACGCAGTATTTT.

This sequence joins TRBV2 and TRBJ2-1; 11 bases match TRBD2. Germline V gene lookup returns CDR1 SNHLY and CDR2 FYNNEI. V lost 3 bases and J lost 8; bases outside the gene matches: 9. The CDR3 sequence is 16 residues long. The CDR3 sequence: CASSEGLAGGLDEQFF. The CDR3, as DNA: TGTGCCAGCAGTGAGGGGCTAGCGGGAGGATTAGATGAGCAGTTCTTC.

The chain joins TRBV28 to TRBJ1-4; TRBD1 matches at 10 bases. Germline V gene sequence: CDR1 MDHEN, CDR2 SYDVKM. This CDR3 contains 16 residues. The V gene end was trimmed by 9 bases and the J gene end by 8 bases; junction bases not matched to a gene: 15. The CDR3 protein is CASTPGQGRRGEKLFF. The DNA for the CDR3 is TGTGCCAGTACCCCGGGACAGGGGCGACGGGGCGAAAAACTGTTTTTT. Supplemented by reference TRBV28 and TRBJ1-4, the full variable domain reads DVKVTQSSRYLVKRTGEKVFLECVQDMDHENMFWYRQDPGLGLRLIYFSYDVKMKEKGDIPEGYSVSREKKERFSLILESASTNQTSMYLCASTPGQGRRGEKLFFGSGTQLSVL.

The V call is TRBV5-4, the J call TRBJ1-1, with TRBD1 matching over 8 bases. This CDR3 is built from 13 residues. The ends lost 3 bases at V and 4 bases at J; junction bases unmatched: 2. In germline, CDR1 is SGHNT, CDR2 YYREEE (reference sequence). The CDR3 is CASSSGGATEAFF. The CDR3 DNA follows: TGTGCCAGCAGCTCAGGGGGCGCCACTGAAGCTTTCTTT.

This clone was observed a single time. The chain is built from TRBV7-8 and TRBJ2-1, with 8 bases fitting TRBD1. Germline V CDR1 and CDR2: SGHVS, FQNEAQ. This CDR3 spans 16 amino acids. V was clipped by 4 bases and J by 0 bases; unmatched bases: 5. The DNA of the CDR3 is TGTGCCAGCAGCTCCCCGACAGGGGTCTCCTACAATGAGCAGTTCTTC. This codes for CASSSPTGVSYNEQFF.

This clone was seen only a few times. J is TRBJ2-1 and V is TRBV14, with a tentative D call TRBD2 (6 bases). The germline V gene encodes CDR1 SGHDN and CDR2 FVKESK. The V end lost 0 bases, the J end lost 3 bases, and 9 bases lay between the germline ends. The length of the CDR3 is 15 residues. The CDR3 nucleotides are TGTGCCAGCAGCCAAGAGGGGGGTTTCTACAATGAGCAGTTCTTC. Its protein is CASSQEGGFYNEQFF.

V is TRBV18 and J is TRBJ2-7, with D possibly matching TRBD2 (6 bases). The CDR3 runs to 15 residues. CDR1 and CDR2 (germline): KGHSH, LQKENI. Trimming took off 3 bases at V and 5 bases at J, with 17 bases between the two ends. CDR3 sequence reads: CASSPGGLGGHEQYF. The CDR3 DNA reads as TGTGCCAGCTCACCCGGAGGGCTTGGAGGCCACGAGCAGTACTTC.

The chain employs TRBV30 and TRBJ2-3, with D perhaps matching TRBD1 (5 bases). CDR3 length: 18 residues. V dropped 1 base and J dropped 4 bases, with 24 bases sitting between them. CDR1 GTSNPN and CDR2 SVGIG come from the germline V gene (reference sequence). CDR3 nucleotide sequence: TGTGCCTGGAGTGGACAGATTGGGGTGATGACCTGGTCAGATACGCAGTATTTT. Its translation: CAWSGQIGVMTWSDTQYF.

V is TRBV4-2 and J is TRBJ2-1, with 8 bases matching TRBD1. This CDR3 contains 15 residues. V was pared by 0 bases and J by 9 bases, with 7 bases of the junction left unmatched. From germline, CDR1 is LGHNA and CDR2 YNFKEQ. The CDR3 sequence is CASSQDLRGLGEQFF. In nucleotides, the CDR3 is TGTGCCAGCAGCCAAGATCTCAGGGGGCTTGGTGAGCAGTTCTTC.

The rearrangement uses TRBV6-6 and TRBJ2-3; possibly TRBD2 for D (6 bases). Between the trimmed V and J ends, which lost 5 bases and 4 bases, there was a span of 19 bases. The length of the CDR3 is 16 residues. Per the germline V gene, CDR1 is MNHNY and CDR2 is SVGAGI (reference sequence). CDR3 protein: CASSGLLGTLADTQYF. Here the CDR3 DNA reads TGTGCCAGCAGTGGACTACTAGGGACTCTGGCAGATACGCAGTATTTT.

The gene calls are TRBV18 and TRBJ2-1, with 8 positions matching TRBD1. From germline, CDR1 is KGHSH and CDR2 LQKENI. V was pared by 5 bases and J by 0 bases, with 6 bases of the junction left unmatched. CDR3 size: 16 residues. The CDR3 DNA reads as TGTGCCAGCTCAGGACAGGGTTCGAGCTCCTACAATGAGCAGTTCTTC. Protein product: CASSGQGSSSYNEQFF.

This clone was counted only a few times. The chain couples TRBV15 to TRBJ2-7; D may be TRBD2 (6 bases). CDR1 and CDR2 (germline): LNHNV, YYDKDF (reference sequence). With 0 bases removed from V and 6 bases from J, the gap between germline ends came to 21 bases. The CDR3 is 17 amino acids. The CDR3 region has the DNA TGTGCCACCAGCAGAGATACGTTAGGTGGGGGGAAACGCGAGCAGTACTTC. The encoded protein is CATSRDTLGGGKREQYF.

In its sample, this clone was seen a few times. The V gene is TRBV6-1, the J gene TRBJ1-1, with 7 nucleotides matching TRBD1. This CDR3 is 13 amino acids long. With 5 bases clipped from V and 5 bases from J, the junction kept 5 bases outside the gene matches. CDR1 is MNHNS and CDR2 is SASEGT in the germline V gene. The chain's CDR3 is CASSSTGETEAFF. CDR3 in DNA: TGTGCCAGCAGTTCCACAGGGGAGACTGAAGCTTTCTTT.

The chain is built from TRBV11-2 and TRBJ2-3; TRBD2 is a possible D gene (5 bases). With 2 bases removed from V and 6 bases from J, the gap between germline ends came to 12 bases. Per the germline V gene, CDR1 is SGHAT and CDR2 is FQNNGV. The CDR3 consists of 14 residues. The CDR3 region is CASSLIRGLDTQYF. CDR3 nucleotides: TGTGCCAGCAGCTTAATACGGGGTCTGGATACGCAGTATTTT.

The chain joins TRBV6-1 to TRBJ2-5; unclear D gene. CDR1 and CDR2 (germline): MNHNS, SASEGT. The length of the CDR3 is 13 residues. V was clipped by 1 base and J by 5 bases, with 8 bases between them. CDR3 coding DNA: TGTGCCAGCAGTGAAGGTCTCCGGGAGACCCAGTACTTC. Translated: CASSEGLRETQYF.

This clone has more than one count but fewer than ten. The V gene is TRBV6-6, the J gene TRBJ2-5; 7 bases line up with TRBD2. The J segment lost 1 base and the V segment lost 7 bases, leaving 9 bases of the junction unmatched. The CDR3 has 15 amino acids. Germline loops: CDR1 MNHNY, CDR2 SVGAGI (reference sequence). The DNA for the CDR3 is TGTGCCAGCACCAAGGGCCGCGGGGGCCAAGAGACCCAGTACTTC. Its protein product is CASTKGRGGQETQYF.